This T cell receptor beta chain was captured by sequencing in a study of blood T cell repertoires in COVID-19. Categorization into cohorts depended on clinical history that participants reported. Data came from immunoSEQ multiplex PCR; TCRdb stores just in-frame clones and leaves some out. The sample yields 200,000 to 250,000 clones, 80% seen once. This clone has a handful of counts. V was clipped by 4 bases and J by 8 bases; unmatched bases: 11. Per the germline V gene, CDR1 is SGHRS and CDR2 is YFSETQ. This CDR3 region has 15 residues. J is TRBJ2-1 and V is TRBV5-1, with 8 bases identical to TRBD2. This TCR was sampled from a woman between 35 and 50 years old with acute COVID-19. The sample was PBMCs or T cells enriched from blood (not recorded which). The CDR3 is CASSLFRTSSDEQFF. The CDR3 DNA is TGCGCCAGCAGCCTTTTTCGGACTAGCAGCGATGAGCAGTTCTTC.